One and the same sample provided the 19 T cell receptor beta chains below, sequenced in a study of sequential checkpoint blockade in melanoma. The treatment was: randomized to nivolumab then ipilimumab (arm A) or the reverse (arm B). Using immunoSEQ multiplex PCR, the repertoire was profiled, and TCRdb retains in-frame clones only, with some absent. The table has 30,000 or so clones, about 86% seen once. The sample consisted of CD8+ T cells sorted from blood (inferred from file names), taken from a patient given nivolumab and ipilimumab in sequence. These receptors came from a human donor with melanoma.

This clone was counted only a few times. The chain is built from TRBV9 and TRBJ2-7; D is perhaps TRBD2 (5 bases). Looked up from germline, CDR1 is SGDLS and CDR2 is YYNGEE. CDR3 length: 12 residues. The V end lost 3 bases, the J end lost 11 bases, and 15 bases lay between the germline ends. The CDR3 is CASSGGLPQKYF. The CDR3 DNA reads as TGTGCCAGCAGCGGCGGACTCCCGCAAAAGTACTTC.

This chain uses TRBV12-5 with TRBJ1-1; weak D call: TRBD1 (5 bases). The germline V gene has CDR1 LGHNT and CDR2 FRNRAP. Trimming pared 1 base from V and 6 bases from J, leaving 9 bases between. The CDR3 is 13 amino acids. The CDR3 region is CASGLGTSAEAFF. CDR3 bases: TGTGCTAGTGGTTTGGGGACAAGCGCTGAAGCTTTCTTT.

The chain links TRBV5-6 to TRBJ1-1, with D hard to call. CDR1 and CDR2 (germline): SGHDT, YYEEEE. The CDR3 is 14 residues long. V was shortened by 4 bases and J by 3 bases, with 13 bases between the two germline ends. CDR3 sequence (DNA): TGTGCCAGCAGCCCCGGGGAGGCGGACACTGAAGCTTTCTTT. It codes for CASSPGEADTEAFF. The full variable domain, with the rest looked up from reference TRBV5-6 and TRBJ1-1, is DAGVTQSPTHLIKTRGQQVTLRCSPKSGHDTVSWYQQALGQGPQFIFQYYEEEERQRGNFPDRFSGHQFPNYSSELNVNALLLGDSALYLCASSPGEADTEAFFGQGTRLTVV.

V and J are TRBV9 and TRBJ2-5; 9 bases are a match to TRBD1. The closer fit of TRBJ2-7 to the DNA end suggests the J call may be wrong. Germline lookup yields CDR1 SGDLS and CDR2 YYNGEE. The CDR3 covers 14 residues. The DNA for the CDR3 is TGTGCCAGCAGCGTGGACAGGGGCTCCTACGAGCAGTACTTC. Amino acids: CASSVDRGSYEQYF.

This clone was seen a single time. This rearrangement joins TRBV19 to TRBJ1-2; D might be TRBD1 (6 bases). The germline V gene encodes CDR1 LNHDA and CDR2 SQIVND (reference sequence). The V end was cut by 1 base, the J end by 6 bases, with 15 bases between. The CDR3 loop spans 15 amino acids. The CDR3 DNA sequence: TGTGCCAGTAGTATAGTGCACGGGAAGGGGGATGGCTACACCTTC. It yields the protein CASSIVHGKGDGYTF.

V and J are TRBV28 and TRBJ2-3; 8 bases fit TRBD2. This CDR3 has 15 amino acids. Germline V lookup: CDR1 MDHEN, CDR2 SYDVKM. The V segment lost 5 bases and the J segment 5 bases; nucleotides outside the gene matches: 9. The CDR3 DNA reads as TGTGCCAGCAGTCCCTGGGGACTAGGGGTAGATACGCAGTATTTT. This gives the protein CASSPWGLGVDTQYF.

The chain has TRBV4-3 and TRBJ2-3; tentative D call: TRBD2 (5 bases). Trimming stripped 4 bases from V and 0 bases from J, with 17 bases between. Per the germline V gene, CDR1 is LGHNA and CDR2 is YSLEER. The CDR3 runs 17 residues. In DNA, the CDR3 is TGCGCCAGCAGCCCTAGAGTATCCGGGATAAGCACAGATACGCAGTATTTT. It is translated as CASSPRVSGISTDTQYF.

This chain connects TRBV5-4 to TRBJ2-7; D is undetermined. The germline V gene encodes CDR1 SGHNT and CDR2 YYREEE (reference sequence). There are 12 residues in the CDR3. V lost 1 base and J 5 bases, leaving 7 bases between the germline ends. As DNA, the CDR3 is TGTGCCAGCAGCTTGACTGGAGACGAGCAGTACTTC. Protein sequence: CASSLTGDEQYF.

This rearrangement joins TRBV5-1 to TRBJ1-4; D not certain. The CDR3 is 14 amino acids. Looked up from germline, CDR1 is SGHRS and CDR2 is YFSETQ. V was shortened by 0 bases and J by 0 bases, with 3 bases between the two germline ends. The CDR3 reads CASSLATTNEKLFF. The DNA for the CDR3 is TGCGCCAGCAGCTTGGCCACAACTAATGAAAAACTGTTTTTT.

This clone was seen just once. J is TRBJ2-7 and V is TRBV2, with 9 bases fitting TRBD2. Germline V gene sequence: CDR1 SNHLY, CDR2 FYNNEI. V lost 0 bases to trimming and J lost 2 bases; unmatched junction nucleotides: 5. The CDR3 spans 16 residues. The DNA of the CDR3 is TGTGCCAGCAGTGAAGCTCGCGGGAGGGGAACCTACGAGCAGTACTTC. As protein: CASSEARGRGTYEQYF.

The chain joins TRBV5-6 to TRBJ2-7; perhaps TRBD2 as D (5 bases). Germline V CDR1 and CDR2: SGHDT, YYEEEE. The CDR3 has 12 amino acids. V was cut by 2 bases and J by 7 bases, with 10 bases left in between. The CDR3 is CASSLRGSEQYF. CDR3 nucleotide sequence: TGTGCCAGCAGCTTACGGGGAAGTGAGCAGTACTTC.

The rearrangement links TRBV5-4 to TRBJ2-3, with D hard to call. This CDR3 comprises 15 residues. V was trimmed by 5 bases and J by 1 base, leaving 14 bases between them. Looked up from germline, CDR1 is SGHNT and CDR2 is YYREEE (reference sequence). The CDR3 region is CASRRQFEGTDTQYF. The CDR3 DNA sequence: TGTGCCAGCAGGCGGCAATTTGAAGGCACAGATACGCAGTATTTT.

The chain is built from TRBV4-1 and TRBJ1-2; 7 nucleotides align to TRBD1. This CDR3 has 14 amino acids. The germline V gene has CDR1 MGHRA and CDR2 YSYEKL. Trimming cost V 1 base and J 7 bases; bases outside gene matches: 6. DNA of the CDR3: TGCGCCAGCAGCCAAGTAAAGGGGGCCGCTGGCTACACCTTC. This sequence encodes CASSQVKGAAGYTF.

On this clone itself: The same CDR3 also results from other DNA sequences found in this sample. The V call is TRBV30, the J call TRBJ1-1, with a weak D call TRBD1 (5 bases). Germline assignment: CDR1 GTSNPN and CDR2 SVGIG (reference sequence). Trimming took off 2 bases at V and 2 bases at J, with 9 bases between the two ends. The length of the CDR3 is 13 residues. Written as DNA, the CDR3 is TGTGCCTGGAGTCCCAGGGAAAACACTGAAGCTTTCTTT. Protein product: CAWSPRENTEAFF.

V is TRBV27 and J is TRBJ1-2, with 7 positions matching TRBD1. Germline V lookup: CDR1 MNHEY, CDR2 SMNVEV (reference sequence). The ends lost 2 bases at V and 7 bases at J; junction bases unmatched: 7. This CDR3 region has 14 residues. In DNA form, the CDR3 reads TGTGCCAGCAGTTTAGCGGCAGGGGGTCTTGGCTACACCTTC. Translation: CASSLAAGGLGYTF.

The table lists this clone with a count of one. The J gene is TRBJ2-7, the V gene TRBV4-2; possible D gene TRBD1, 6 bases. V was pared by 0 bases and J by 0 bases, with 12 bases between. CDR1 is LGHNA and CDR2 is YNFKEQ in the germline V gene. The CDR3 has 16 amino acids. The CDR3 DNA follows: TGTGCCAGCAGCCAAGACAGGGACAATCCCTCCTACGAGCAGTACTTC. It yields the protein CASSQDRDNPSYEQYF.

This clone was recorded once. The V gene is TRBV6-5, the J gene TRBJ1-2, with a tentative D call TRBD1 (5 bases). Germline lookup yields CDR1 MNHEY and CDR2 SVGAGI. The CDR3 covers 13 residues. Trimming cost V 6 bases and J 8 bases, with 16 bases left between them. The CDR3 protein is CASSPGLWRGYTF. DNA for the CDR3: TGTGCCAGCAGCCCGGGACTCTGGAGGGGCTACACCTTC.

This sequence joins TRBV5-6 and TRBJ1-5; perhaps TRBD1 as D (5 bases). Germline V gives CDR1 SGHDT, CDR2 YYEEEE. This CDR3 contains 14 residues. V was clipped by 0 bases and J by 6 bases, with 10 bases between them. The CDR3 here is CASSLGDSAQPQHF. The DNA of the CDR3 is TGTGCCAGCAGCTTGGGAGACAGCGCTCAGCCCCAGCATTTT.

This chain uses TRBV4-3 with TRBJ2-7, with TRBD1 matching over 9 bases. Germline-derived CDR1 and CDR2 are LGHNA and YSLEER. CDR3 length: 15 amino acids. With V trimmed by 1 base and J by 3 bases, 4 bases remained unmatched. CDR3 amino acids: CASSQGWDRVYEQYF. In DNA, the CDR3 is TGCGCCAGCAGCCAAGGTTGGGACAGGGTCTACGAGCAGTACTTC.